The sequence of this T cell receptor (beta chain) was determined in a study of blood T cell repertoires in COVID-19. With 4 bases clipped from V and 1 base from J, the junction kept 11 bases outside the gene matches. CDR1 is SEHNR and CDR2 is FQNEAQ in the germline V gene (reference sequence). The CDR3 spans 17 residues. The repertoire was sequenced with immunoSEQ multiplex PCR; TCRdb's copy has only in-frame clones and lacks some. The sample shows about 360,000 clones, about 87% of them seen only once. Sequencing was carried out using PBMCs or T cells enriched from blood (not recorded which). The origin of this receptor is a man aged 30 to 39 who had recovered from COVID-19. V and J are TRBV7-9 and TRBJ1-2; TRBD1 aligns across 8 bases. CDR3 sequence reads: CASSSSSGGAFNYGYTF. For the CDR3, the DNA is TGTGCCAGCAGCTCAAGTTCAGGGGGCGCGTTTAACTATGGCTACACCTTC.